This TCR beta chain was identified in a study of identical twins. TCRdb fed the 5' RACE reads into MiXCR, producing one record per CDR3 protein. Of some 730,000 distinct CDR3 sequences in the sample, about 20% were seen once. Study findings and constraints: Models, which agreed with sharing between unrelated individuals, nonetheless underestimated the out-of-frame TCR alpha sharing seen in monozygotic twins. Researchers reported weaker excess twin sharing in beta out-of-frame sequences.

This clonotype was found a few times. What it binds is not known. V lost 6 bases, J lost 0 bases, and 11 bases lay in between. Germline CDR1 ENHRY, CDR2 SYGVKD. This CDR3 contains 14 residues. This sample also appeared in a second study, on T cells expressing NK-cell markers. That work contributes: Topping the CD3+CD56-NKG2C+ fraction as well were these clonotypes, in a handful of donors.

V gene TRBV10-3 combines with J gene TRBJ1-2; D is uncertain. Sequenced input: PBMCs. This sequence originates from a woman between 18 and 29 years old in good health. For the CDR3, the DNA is TGTGCCATCAGCCTGACACCGACTAACTATGGCTACACCTTC. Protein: CAISLTPTNYGYTF.